This T cell receptor beta chain was captured in a study of glioma-infiltrating T cells after dendritic cell vaccination. General study findings and limits: Higher pretreatment TIL content predicted longer progression-free time and survival. No direct clonality-survival link was found; a diverse polyclonal response may matter.

Assay: immunoSEQ multiplex PCR; the TCRdb copy retains only in-frame clones and omits some. The sample carries tens of thousands of clones, more than 65% recorded once. This CDR3 is built from 15 residues. Trimming took 5 bases from V and 5 from J; bases not matched to a gene: 8. The germline V gene has CDR1 MDHEN and CDR2 SYDVKM. Turning to this clone: The antigen is undetermined.

None of the glioblastoma patients had an isocitrate dehydrogenase mutation. The starting material was blood, obtained before dendritic cell vaccination. The rearrangement uses TRBV28 and TRBJ1-4; the match to TRBD1 covers 7 bases. This sequence was found in a human donor with glioblastoma. The CDR3 DNA reads as TGTGCCAGCAGTACTTCCGGGACAGCAAATGAAAAACTGTTTTTT. It encodes CASSTSGTANEKLFF.